Listed below are T cell receptor beta chains from one sample, sequenced in a study of long-term antiretroviral therapy in people with HIV. The table came from immunoSEQ multiplex PCR; TCRdb's copy has only in-frame clones and leaves some out. There are about 28,000 clones in the sample; more than 75% occur only once, and roughly 0.94% lies in the top ten. Sequenced here: unsorted PBMCs, sampled 2 years after starting antiretroviral therapy. The receptor source for this set is a man aged 50 to 60 with HIV. The CDR3 runs from the conserved cysteine through the conserved F or W. A D gene is named only where the DNA matches it firmly. For some rows the clone size is stated as once, few or many, or as a class when expanded; others skip it.

clone_size	v_call	d_call	j_call	cdr3_aa	cdr3_nt
-	TRBV11-3	-	TRBJ2-7	CASSLGAERTYEQYF	TGTGCCAGCAGCTTAGGAGCCGAAAGGACCTACGAGCAGTACTTC
-	TRBV19	-	TRBJ1-2	CASTVVHRLPWPTF	TGTGCCAGTACGGTCGTGCACAGATTGCCTTGGCCCACCTTC
-	TRBV19	-	TRBJ1-5	CASSTPGRGRDQPQHF	TGTGCCAGTAGTACCCCCGGACGAGGCCGCGATCAGCCCCAGCATTTT
-	TRBV15	TRBD1	TRBJ2-7	CATSRERTGKGDEQYF	TGTGCCACCAGCAGAGAACGGACAGGTAAGGGCGACGAGCAGTACTTC
-	TRBV4-1	TRBD2	TRBJ2-3	CASSQAQRTSGSAWTDTQYF	TGCGCCAGCAGCCAAGCCCAACGGACTAGCGGGAGTGCCTGGACAGATACGCAGTATTTT
-	TRBV28	-	TRBJ1-1	CASGTTGTAEAFF	TGTGCCAGCGGTACTACCGGGACGGCTGAAGCTTTCTTT
once	TRBV7-2	TRBD1	TRBJ2-1	CASSSIRTGWDEQFF	TGTGCCAGCAGCTCAATTAGGACAGGGTGGGATGAGCAGTTCTTC
-	TRBV27	-	TRBJ2-7	CASSPPEGFPYEQYF	TGTGCCAGCAGTCCGCCGGAAGGGTTTCCCTACGAGCAGTACTTC
-	TRBV5-4	TRBD1	TRBJ1-2	CASSSRPTGFPYYGYTF	TGTGCCAGCAGCTCCCGCCCGACAGGGTTTCCCTACTATGGCTACACCTTC
-	TRBV27	-	TRBJ2-7	CASSFGRGNYEQYF	TGTGCCAGCAGTTTTGGTCGAGGGAACTACGAGCAGTACTTC
-	TRBV2	-	TRBJ2-3	CASSVTDTQYF	TGTGCCAGCAGTGTTACAGATACGCAGTATTTT
-	TRBV2	-	TRBJ1-1	CASSWTHMNTEAFF	TGTGCCAGCAGTTGGACGCATATGAACACTGAAGCTTTCTTT
-	TRBV7-2	TRBD2	TRBJ2-7	CASRRGASYEQYF	TGTGCCAGCAGGCGGGGGGCCTCCTACGAGCAGTACTTC
-	TRBV4-1	-	TRBJ2-5	CASSQSDGGAETQYF	TGCGCCAGCAGCCAATCCGACGGCGGCGCAGAGACCCAGTACTTC
-	TRBV7-2	-	TRBJ2-7	CASSFRTITFNEQYF	TGTGCCAGCAGCTTTCGGACAATTACCTTTAACGAGCAGTACTTC
-	TRBV7-2	-	TRBJ1-1	CASSLAPAIEAFF	TGTGCCAGCAGCTTAGCCCCGGCGATTGAAGCTTTCTTT
-	TRBV9	-	TRBJ2-7	CASSVGSSSYEQYF	TGTGCCAGCAGCGTGGGCTCGAGCTCCTACGAGCAGTACTTC
-	TRBV6-6	TRBD1	TRBJ1-2	CASSLEGQGNYGYTF	TGTGCCAGCAGCCTAGAGGGACAGGGGAACTATGGCTACACCTTC
-	TRBV12-5	TRBD1	TRBJ1-1	CASGLVTGANTEAFF	TGTGCTAGTGGTTTGGTGACAGGGGCGAACACTGAAGCTTTCTTT
-	TRBV7-9	TRBD1	TRBJ1-4	CASSDRGPDEKLFF	TGTGCCAGCAGCGACAGGGGGCCGGATGAAAAACTGTTTTTT
-	TRBV5-4	-	TRBJ2-2	CASSWVSTGELFF	TGTGCCAGCAGCTGGGTGTCGACCGGGGAGCTGTTTTTT
-	TRBV7-2	-	TRBJ2-3	CASSLSPSTDTQYF	TGTGCCAGCAGCTTAAGTCCGAGCACAGATACGCAGTATTTT
-	TRBV10-3	-	TRBJ1-1	CAISARRAVNTEAFF	TGTGCCATCAGCGCCCGGAGGGCAGTAAACACTGAAGCTTTCTTT
once	TRBV2	-	TRBJ2-7	CASSGSRDGAYEQYF	TGTGCCAGCAGTGGGAGTAGGGACGGAGCCTACGAGCAGTACTTC
-	TRBV6-1	-	TRBJ2-7	CASSEAARPQTEQYF	TGTGCCAGCAGTGAAGCTGCACGCCCCCAAACCGAGCAGTACTTC
-	TRBV11-2	-	TRBJ2-3	CASRSIGPGGPGDTQYF	TGTGCCAGCAGGTCTATAGGGCCCGGGGGGCCAGGAGATACGCAGTATTTT
few	TRBV7-2	TRBD2	TRBJ2-7	CASSLDGGRGYEQYF	TGTGCCAGCAGCTTAGATGGCGGGAGGGGCTACGAGCAGTACTTC